The 13 T cell receptor beta chains below were found in one sample sequenced in a study of CD8+ T cells in alopecia areata. Once RNA had been extracted, it was reverse transcribed into cDNA to act as the sequencing template. TCRdb's copy holds only in-frame clones and misses some; the assay was immunoSEQ multiplex PCR. The sample holds around 190,000 clones, 56% seen once. The sequenced sample consisted of CD8+ T cells sorted from blood. Receptor source: a human donor in good health.

The chain recombines TRBV27 with TRBJ1-1; D uncertain. V was pared by 6 bases and J by 6 bases, with 17 bases between. The CDR3 has 14 residues. CDR1 and CDR2 from the germline V gene are MNHEY and SMNVEV (reference sequence). CDR3 region: CASSPFTSAPEAFF. The CDR3 DNA reads TGTGCCAGCAGCCCCTTTACGAGTGCCCCTGAAGCTTTCTTT.

The gene calls are TRBV5-6 and TRBJ1-2; D call uncertain. Trimming shortened V by 1 base and J by 0 bases, and 7 bases separated the two germline ends. The length of the CDR3 is 14 residues. Per germline, CDR1 SGHDT and CDR2 YYEEEE. Here the CDR3 reads CASSLRETNYGYTF. The DNA for the CDR3 is TGTGCCAGCAGCTTGAGGGAGACTAACTATGGCTACACCTTC.

The gene calls are TRBV7-2 and TRBJ2-7; D unclear. With 2 bases removed from V and 4 bases from J, the gap between germline ends came to 12 bases. The CDR3 is 14 amino acids. Germline V gene lookup returns CDR1 SGHTA and CDR2 FQGNSA. The CDR3 coding sequence is TGTGCCAGCAGCTTATGGCCCCTCGGGTACGAGCAGTACTTC. Protein: CASSLWPLGYEQYF. Variable domain in full (rest from reference TRBV7-2 and TRBJ2-7): GAGVSQSPSNKVTEKGKDVELRCDPISGHTALYWYRQSLGQGLEFLIYFQGNSAPDKSGLPSDRFSAERTGGSVSTLTIQRTQQEDSAVYLCASSLWPLGYEQYFGPGTRLTVT.

The chain recombines TRBV27 with TRBJ1-2, with 11 bases matching TRBD1. CDR1 MNHEY and CDR2 SMNVEV come from the germline V gene (reference sequence). The CDR3 is made up of 15 amino acids. The junction had 4 bases not matched to a gene; V was cut back by 1 base and J by 6 bases. This CDR3 reads CASSLFGQGAHGYTF. CDR3 bases: TGTGCCAGCAGTTTATTTGGACAGGGGGCCCATGGCTACACCTTC.

The rearrangement links TRBV6-1 to TRBJ1-3; possible D gene TRBD1, 5 bases. The CDR3 covers 14 residues. Germline V CDR1 and CDR2: MNHNS, SASEGT. Trimming stripped 7 bases from V and 4 bases from J, with 14 bases between. CDR3 region: CASTPGAGGNTIYF. The CDR3 DNA follows: TGTGCCAGCACACCCGGGGCAGGCGGAAACACCATATATTTT.

J is TRBJ1-1 and V is TRBV4-1; no clear D gene. The CDR3 is made up of 13 amino acids. The V end lost 4 bases, the J end lost 4 bases, and 10 bases lay between the germline ends. Looked up from germline, CDR1 is MGHRA and CDR2 is YSYEKL. The CDR3 sequence: CASSLLGLTEAFF. The CDR3 bases are TGCGCCAGCAGCCTCCTCGGGCTCACTGAAGCTTTCTTT.

V is TRBV27 and J is TRBJ2-1; a possible D gene is TRBD1 (5 bases). This CDR3 spans 13 amino acids. V was shortened by 7 bases and J by 2 bases, with 9 bases between the two germline ends. Germline CDR1 MNHEY, CDR2 SMNVEV (reference sequence). CDR3 coding DNA: TGTGCCAGCACCTGGGGCCCCTACAATGAGCAGTTCTTC. As protein: CASTWGPYNEQFF.

The chain recombines TRBV4-1 with TRBJ2-2; D unclear. V gave up 1 base and J gave up 1 base, with 4 bases separating them. Germline V gene sequence: CDR1 MGHRA, CDR2 YSYEKL. This CDR3 has 14 amino acids. CDR3 sequence (DNA): TGCGCCAGCAGCCAAGCAAGGAACACCGGGGAGCTGTTTTTT. It specifies CASSQARNTGELFF.

The genes are TRBV6-5 and TRBJ1-5, with 7 bases identical to TRBD1. The CDR3 loop spans 16 amino acids. Germline CDR1 reads MNHEY; CDR2 reads SVGAGI. V trimming: 0 bases; J trimming: 0 bases; junction bases outside the gene matches: 2. For the CDR3, the DNA is TGTGCCAGCAGTTACTCAGCAGGGGGTAGCAATCAGCCCCAGCATTTT. It translates to CASSYSAGGSNQPQHF.

The rearrangement joins TRBV15 to TRBJ1-1, with D tentatively TRBD1 (6 bases). The CDR3 has 14 amino acids. Germline CDR1 and CDR2: LNHNV and YYDKDF (reference sequence). The V end was cut by 0 bases, the J end by 7 bases, with 12 bases between. The CDR3 region has the DNA TGTGCCACCAGCAGAGAAAGGACAGCCTATGAAGCTTTCTTT. This translates into CATSRERTAYEAFF.

This clone was recorded a few times. J is TRBJ2-4 and V is TRBV7-9; 7 bases agree with TRBD1. This CDR3 region has 13 residues. The ends lost 7 bases at V and 1 base at J; junction bases unmatched: 1. Germline V gene sequence: CDR1 SEHNR, CDR2 FQNEAQ (reference sequence). DNA for the CDR3: TGTGCCAGCACGACAGGGGCCAAAAACATTCAGTACTTC. Protein sequence: CASTTGAKNIQYF.

The J gene is TRBJ1-3, the V gene TRBV29-1, with D unresolved. CDR3 length equals 14 residues. In germline, CDR1 is SQVTM, CDR2 ANQGSEA. The ends were cut back, 4 bases at V and 0 bases at J, with 10 bases in the middle. The CDR3 reads CSVVGGSSGNTIYF. As DNA, the CDR3 is TGCAGCGTTGTCGGCGGGAGCTCTGGAAACACCATATATTTT.

The V and J genes are TRBV7-9 and TRBJ1-1; no clear D gene. Per the germline V gene, CDR1 is SEHNR and CDR2 is FQNEAQ (reference sequence). The CDR3 is 12 residues long. With 2 bases removed from V and 7 bases from J, the gap between germline ends came to 8 bases. The CDR3 DNA sequence: TGTGCCAGCAGCTTATCTATGGGTGAAGCTTTCTTT. It translates to CASSLSMGEAFF.